A selection of T cell receptor beta chains follows, all from one sample in a study of follicular helper T cells after annual influenza vaccination. The table came from immunoSEQ multiplex PCR; TCRdb's copy has only in-frame clones and leaves some out. The profile covers some 15,000 clones, with roughly 86% appearing a single time and around 0.3% taken by the ten largest. The source was CXCR5- memory CD4+ T cells sorted from blood, collected on the day of influenza vaccination. These receptors were obtained from an adult who received the influenza vaccine. The CDR3 runs from the conserved cysteine through the conserved F or W. A D gene is named only where the DNA matches it firmly. Where a row states a size, it is once, few, many or the class of an expanded clone; other rows omit it.

J	V	size	D	DNA	CDR3
TRBJ2-7	TRBV6-5	NA	NA	TGTGCCAGCAGTTACCAACCCTCCCTCTGGGCCAACGAGCAGTACTTC	CASSYQPSLWANEQYF
TRBJ1-1	TRBV4-2	few	TRBD1	TGTGCCAGCAGCCAAAGGACGGACAGGCTGAACACTGAAGCTTTCTTT	CASSQRTDRLNTEAFF
TRBJ1-5	TRBV4-2	NA	NA	TGTGCCAGCAGCCTTAGTTCAGGGGGCAATCAGCCCCAGCATTTT	CASSLSSGGNQPQHF
TRBJ1-5	TRBV15	NA	NA	TGTGCCACCAGGGGACGAGGAGACGGATATAGCAATCAGCCCCAGCATTTT	CATRGRGDGYSNQPQHF
TRBJ2-6	TRBV5-1	NA	NA	TGCGCCAGCAGCTTGGGGGCGGGGGCCAACGTCCTGACTTTC	CASSLGAGANVLTF
TRBJ2-1	TRBV6-4	NA	NA	TGTGCCAGCAGTGTCGACGGCAATGAGCAGTTCTTC	CASSVDGNEQFF
TRBJ1-2	TRBV28	few	NA	TGTGCCAGCAGTTTGCGCAACTATGGCTACACCTTC	CASSLRNYGYTF
TRBJ1-1	TRBV10-2	NA	NA	TGCGCCAGCAAAGGACGAAAGAACACTGAAGCTTTCTTT	CASKGRKNTEAFF
TRBJ1-2	TRBV5-1	NA	TRBD1	TGCGCCAGCAGCTTGGGACAGGGATACTTCTATGGCTACACCTTC	CASSLGQGYFYGYTF
TRBJ2-7	TRBV7-2	NA	NA	TGTGCCAGCAGCCCCCGGACCGGGACCTACGAGCAGTACTTC	CASSPRTGTYEQYF
TRBJ2-5	TRBV18	NA	NA	TGTGCCAGCTCACCGGGGGTAGAGACCCAGTACTTC	CASSPGVETQYF
TRBJ1-1	TRBV6-6	NA	NA	TGTGCCAGCAGAAACTCTGGGGTTGGGCGAAACACTGAAGCTTTCTTT	CASRNSGVGRNTEAFF
TRBJ1-2	TRBV6-1	once	NA	TGTGCCAGCATCATTACCCTTTCTGGTGGCTACACCTTC	CASIITLSGGYTF
TRBJ2-7	TRBV19	NA	TRBD2	TGTGCCAGTAGTCCCAAACCCCCCTGGGGGAGGGCCTCCTACGAGCAGTACTTC	CASSPKPPWGRASYEQYF
TRBJ1-3	TRBV27	NA	NA	TGTGCCAGCAGTTGGAGTCTTTTTTTTGGATGCTCTGGAAACACCATATATTTT	CASSWSLFFGCSGNTIYF
TRBJ2-1	TRBV7-3	NA	NA	TGTGCCAGCAGCCCCCTAAATAGGGGGGGCAGGAATGAGCAGTTCTTC	CASSPLNRGGRNEQFF
TRBJ2-7	TRBV18	NA	TRBD2	TGTGCCAGCTCCCCTGGGACTAGCGGAGTCTACGAGCAGTACTTC	CASSPGTSGVYEQYF
TRBJ1-3	TRBV14	once	NA	TGTGCCAGCAGCCTACTAGGAGGGAGAAACACCATATATTTT	CASSLLGGRNTIYF
TRBJ1-6	TRBV6-1	NA	NA	TGTGCCAGCAGTGAATTCGTGGGCGCAGGTTCACCCCTCCACTTT	CASSEFVGAGSPLHF
TRBJ1-1	TRBV6-5	NA	TRBD1	TGTGCCAGCAGCCCCCTTCAGGGGGGGCCCCTTTTTTTC	CASSPLQGGPLFF
TRBJ2-7	TRBV6-1	NA	NA	TGTGGCAGCAGTGAAAGGGAAGGGAGGGGGATTTACGAGCAGTACTTC	CGSSEREGRGIYEQYF
TRBJ2-7	TRBV30	NA	NA	TGTGCCTGGAGTGTAGACCGCTACGAGCAGTACTTC	CAWSVDRYEQYF
TRBJ2-5	TRBV7-2	NA	TRBD2	TGTGCCAGCAGCTTAGTCGTAGCGGGGGGGCACGAGACCCAGTACTTC	CASSLVVAGGHETQYF
TRBJ2-2	TRBV25-1	NA	NA	TGTGCCAGCACCTGGGGAGGTGGCCCCGCGAACACCGGGGAGCTGTTTTTT	CASTWGGGPANTGELFF
TRBJ2-2	TRBV23-1	NA	NA	TGCGCCAGCAGTCCGGCGGACGGGGACACCGGGGAGCTGTTTTTT	CASSPADGDTGELFF
TRBJ2-5	TRBV7-9	once	TRBD1	TGTGCCAGCAGCTTAGGGGACAGGGCAGAAGAGACCCAGTACTTC	CASSLGDRAEETQYF
TRBJ1-1	TRBV5-6	few	TRBD1	TGTGCCAGCAGGCGGACAGGGGACACTGAAGCTTTCTTT	CASRRTGDTEAFF
TRBJ1-2	TRBV11-3	NA	TRBD1	TGTGCCAGCAGCTTAGATCCCGGACAGGGAGAGGGCTACACCTTC	CASSLDPGQGEGYTF
TRBJ2-6	TRBV18	NA	TRBD1	TGTGCCAGCTCACCATGGACAGGGCGCGCTGGGGCCAACGTCCTGACTTTC	CASSPWTGRAGANVLTF
TRBJ2-1	TRBV19	NA	TRBD1	TGTGCCAGCCGTACCCCGGGACAGGGGGCCTGGGATGAGCAGTTCTTC	CASRTPGQGAWDEQFF
TRBJ2-4	TRBV28	NA	TRBD1	TGTGCCAGCAGTACTTCCGGGACAGGGTCCTGGAACATTCAGTACTTC	CASSTSGTGSWNIQYF
TRBJ2-2	TRBV18	NA	NA	TGTGCCAGCTCAACATCGACTAGTTCGAACACCGGGGAGCTGTTTTTT	CASSTSTSSNTGELFF
TRBJ2-7	TRBV2	few	NA	TGTGCCAGCACCAAACTCTACGAGCAGTACTTC	CASTKLYEQYF
TRBJ2-2	TRBV29-1	NA	TRBD1	TGCAGCGTTGGACAGGGGGCGATCGGGGAGCTGTTTTTT	CSVGQGAIGELFF
TRBJ2-3	TRBV5-1	once	TRBD2	TGCGCCAGCAGCTCGCCTCGGGGCAGCGGGGAAATAACTTCTAGCACAGATACGCAGTATTTT	CASSSPRGSGEITSSTDTQYF
TRBJ2-3	TRBV4-3	NA	NA	TGCGCCAGCAGCCAAAGGGGTCTGAGCACAGATACGCAGTATTTT	CASSQRGLSTDTQYF
TRBJ2-2	TRBV5-1	NA	TRBD2	TGCGCCAGCGGCAACTTACTAGCGGGGGGTACCGGGGAGCTGTTTTTT	CASGNLLAGGTGELFF
TRBJ2-3	TRBV6-5	NA	NA	TGTGCCAGCAGCCCAGGGCGTTTTCGCACAGATACGCAGTATTTT	CASSPGRFRTDTQYF
TRBJ2-1	TRBV28	once	TRBD1	TGTGCCAGCAGAACAGGGGGCGCTTATAATGAGCAGTTCTTC	CASRTGGAYNEQFF